The 8 T cell receptor beta chains presented below share a single source sample, sequenced in a study of T cells expressing NK-cell markers. TCRdb derives one entry per CDR3 protein from the 5' RACE reads, leaving out DNA. The table counts some 190,000 distinct CDR3 sequences; 20% lies in the top ten. Specimen: blood T cells: a sorted CD56 or NKG2C T cell subset, CD4+ or CD8+ T cells, or bulk PBMC T cells (not recorded which). Receptor source: a man aged 18-75 years in good health.

The chain couples TRBV2 to TRBJ1-2; no DNA is available, so the TRBD1 call from TCRdb remains unchecked. The CDR3 spans 14 residues. Germline lookup yields CDR1 SNHLY and CDR2 FYNNEI. The CDR3 loop is CASNPGGTNYGYTF.

The rearrangement uses TRBV2 and TRBJ1-6; TCRdb's D gene call, TRBD1, goes unchecked for lack of DNA. The CDR3 extends over 13 amino acids. Germline V gene data show CDR1 as SNHLY and CDR2 as FYNNEI. This chain's CDR3 is CASKTGANSPLHF.

The V and J genes are TRBV7-8 and TRBJ2-3; TCRdb's D gene call, TRBD2, goes unchecked for lack of DNA. The CDR3 is 14 residues long. CDR1 is SGHVS and CDR2 is FQNEAQ in the germline V gene. The CDR3 region is CASSLEAAIHTQYF.

This chain joins TRBV15 and TRBJ2-7; the TRBD1 assignment by TCRdb is unverifiable without DNA. CDR1 is LNHNV and CDR2 is YYDKDF in the germline V gene (reference sequence). The CDR3 spans 16 residues. The chain's CDR3 is CATSRERGGVSYEQYF.

The rearrangement joins TRBV28 to TRBJ2-1; the D call of TRBD1 rests on TCRdb alone, since no DNA is present to check it. CDR3 length equals 15 residues. Looked up from germline, CDR1 is MDHEN and CDR2 is SYDVKM. The chain's CDR3 is CASSPWTGGSDEQFF.

The J gene is TRBJ2-2, the V gene TRBV6-5; TCRdb proposes TRBD1, but this gene call is untestable without DNA. The CDR3 runs 17 residues. Germline V CDR1 and CDR2: MNHEY, SVGAGI. CDR3 sequence: CASHPPGFMGDTGELFF.

V and J are TRBV24-1 and TRBJ2-3. Germline-derived CDR1 and CDR2 are KGHDR and SFDVKD. The CDR3 length is 12 residues. The CDR3 here is CATSEELDTQYF.

The rearrangement joins TRBV3-1 to TRBJ2-4; TCRdb indicates TRBD1, and absent DNA this call remains unverified. The CDR3 has 16 amino acids. In germline, CDR1 is LGHDT, CDR2 YNNKEL (reference sequence). CDR3 loop: CASSQDQGMTKNIQYF.